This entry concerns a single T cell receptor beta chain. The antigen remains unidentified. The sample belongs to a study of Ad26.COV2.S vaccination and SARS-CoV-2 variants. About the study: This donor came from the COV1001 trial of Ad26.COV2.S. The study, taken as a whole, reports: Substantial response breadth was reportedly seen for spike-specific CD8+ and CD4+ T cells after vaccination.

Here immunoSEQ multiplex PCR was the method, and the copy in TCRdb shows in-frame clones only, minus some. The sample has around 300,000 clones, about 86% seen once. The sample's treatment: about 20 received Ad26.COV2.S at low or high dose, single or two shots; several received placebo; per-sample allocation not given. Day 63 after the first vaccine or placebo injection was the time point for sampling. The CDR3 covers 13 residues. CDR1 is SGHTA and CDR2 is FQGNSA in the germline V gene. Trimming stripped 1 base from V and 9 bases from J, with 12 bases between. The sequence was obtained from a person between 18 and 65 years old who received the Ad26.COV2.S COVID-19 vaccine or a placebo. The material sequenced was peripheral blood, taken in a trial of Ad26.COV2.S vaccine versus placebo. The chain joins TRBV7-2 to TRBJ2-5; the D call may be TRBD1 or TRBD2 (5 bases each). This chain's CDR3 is CASSLEGRAAQYF. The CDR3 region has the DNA TGTGCCAGCAGCTTAGAGGGGAGAGCGGCCCAGTACTTC.